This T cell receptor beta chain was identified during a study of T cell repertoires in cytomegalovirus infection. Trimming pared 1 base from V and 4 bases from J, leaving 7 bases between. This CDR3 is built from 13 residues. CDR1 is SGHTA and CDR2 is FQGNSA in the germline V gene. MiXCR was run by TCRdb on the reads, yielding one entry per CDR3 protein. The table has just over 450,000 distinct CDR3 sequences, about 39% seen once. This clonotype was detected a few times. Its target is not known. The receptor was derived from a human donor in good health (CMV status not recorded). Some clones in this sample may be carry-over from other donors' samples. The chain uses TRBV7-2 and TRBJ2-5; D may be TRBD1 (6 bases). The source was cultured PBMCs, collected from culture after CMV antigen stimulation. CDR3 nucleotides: TGTGCCAGCAGCTTAGACAGGGCAGAGACCCAGTACTTC. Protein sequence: CASSLDRAETQYF.